This record concerns one T cell receptor (beta chain) sequence. The table lists this clonotype with a few counts. Its cognate antigen has yet to be identified. No much larger clonotype is one base removed from it; base qualities were not supplied. PBMCs were isolated by Ficoll-Paque density gradient centrifugation. The sample belongs to a study of T-cell memory formation after mild COVID-19 (dated by TCRdb to the early 2020s). General notes on the study: Most TCR sequence clusters were specific to one of the two donors. In a couple of donors, T-cell clones that expanded and contracted after mild COVID-19 were tracked by sequencing TCRalpha and TCRbeta repertoires over time. The cohort was made up of two young adult volunteers, one female and one male, who were previously healthy. The study at large found these results: Only a couple of mild cases were covered by the study, and larger cohorts that include severe cases with pre-infection samples were considered necessary. The detection of some responding clones in pre-infection memory suggests that pre-existing cross-reactive memory T cells joined the SARS-CoV-2 response. Contracting CD4+ clones were located mainly in the CM and EM memory subsets, whereas CD8+ clones were found to be enriched in EMRA. The second-wave clones that peaked on day 37 were not confirmed to be SARS-CoV-2 specific. From day 15 to 85, contracting clones showed balanced CD4/CD8 phenotypes, whereas a second wave of clones that expanded from day 15 to 37 leaned towards CD4+.

For sequencing, an Illumina NovaSeq 6000 was employed. Using 5'RACE with constant-segment primers, TCRalpha and TCRbeta cDNA libraries were constructed, with sample barcodes and unique molecular identifiers added in the process. Trizol reagent was used to extract RNA from every sample. Amplification of the libraries took two PCR steps, and the second step added a second sample barcode plus Illumina TruSeq adapters. Libraries were sequenced on an Illumina NovaSeq with 2 x 150 bp paired-end reads. On the authors' methods: Reads were demultiplexed and collapsed into UMI-guided consensus sequences with migec v1.2.7. Using mixcr v2.1.11, the UMI consensuses were aligned to TRA and TRB V and J templates and assembled into clonotypes. A clonotype was counted as expanded or contracted only when both edgeR and NoisET called the clonotype significant, with the noise models trained on biological replicates. For edgeR calls, a false discovery rate-adjusted p below 0.01 and a log2 fold-change threshold of 1 were applied. As an exploratory analysis of dynamics, PCA with hierarchical clustering was applied to max-normalized trajectories of the 1000 most abundant clonotypes. Separately sequenced CD4+ and CD8+ repertoires were used to assign a CD4 or CD8 phenotype to each responding clone. Clones were called with MiXCR by TCRdb after fastp trimmed the public reads at Q25, and only in-frame beta chains were retained. All rows with the same CDR3 protein become a single entry with the most common DNA and genes. These V and J calls rely on TCRdb rather than the paper's analysis. This sample has 210,000 or so distinct CDR3 sequences in its table, and around 18% of those were observed once. The leading ten clones occupy 2% to 3% of the sample.

Counted from cysteine to phenylalanine, this CDR3 has 14 amino acids. CDR3 DNA is the only sequence kept; it has 42 bases, read in frame from the first base. The V and J ends are trimmed by 8 bases and 3 bases, leaving 17 bases between them. Reading the germline V gene gives CDR1 MNHEY and CDR2 SVGAGI. The V gene is TRBV6-5 and the J gene is TRBJ2-7; the D gene is possibly TRBD2, with 7 bases matching. The clonotype originates from an adult woman who had mild COVID-19 (a few samples of this study predate the infection). The sample titles of this study are shuffled in the database, so cell type and time point are left out; the donor was told from shared clones. The sample taken for sequencing was PBMCs or a T cell subset sorted from them (not recorded which). The nucleotides read TGTGCCAGCTCTACGGGAGGCAGGGGCTACGAGCAGTACTTC. Its amino acids are CASSTGGRGYEQYF.